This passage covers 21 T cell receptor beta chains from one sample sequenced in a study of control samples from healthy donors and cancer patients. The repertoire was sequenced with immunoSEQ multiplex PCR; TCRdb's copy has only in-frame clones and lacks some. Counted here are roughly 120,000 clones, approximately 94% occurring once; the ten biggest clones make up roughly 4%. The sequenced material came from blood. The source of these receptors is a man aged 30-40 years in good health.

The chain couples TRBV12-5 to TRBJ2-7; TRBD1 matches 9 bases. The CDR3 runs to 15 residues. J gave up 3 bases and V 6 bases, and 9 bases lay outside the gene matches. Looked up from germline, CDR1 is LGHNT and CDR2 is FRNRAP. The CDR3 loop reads CASGRLTGQGYEQYF. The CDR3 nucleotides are TGTGCTAGTGGCCGGCTGACGGGACAGGGCTACGAGCAGTACTTC.

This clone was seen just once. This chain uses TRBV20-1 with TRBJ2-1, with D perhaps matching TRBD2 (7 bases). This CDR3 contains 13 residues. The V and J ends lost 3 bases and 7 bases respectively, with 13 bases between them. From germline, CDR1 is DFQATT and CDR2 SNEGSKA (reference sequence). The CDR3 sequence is CSASTGGRNEQFF. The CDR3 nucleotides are TGCAGTGCTAGTACCGGGGGGCGAAATGAGCAGTTCTTC.

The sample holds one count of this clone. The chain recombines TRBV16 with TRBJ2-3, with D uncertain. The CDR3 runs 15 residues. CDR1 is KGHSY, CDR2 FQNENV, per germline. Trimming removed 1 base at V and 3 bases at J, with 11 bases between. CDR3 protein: CASSQLYPDTDTQYF. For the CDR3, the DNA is TGTGCCAGCAGCCAATTGTATCCGGATACAGATACGCAGTATTTT.

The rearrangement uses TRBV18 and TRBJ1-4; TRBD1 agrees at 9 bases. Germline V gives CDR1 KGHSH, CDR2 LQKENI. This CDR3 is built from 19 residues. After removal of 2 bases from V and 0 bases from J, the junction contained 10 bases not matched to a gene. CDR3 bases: TGTGCCAGCTCACCAGGGGACAGGGTCATTTTTGCAACTAATGAAAAACTGTTTTTT. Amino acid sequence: CASSPGDRVIFATNEKLFF.

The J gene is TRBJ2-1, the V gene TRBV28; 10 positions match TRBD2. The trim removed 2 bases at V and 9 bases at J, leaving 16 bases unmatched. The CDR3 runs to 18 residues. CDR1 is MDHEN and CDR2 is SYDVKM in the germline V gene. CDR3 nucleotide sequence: TGTGCCAGCAGTTTAAGACGTTTTCAGCGGGGGGGCTTGGGTGAGCAGTTCTTC. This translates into CASSLRRFQRGGLGEQFF.

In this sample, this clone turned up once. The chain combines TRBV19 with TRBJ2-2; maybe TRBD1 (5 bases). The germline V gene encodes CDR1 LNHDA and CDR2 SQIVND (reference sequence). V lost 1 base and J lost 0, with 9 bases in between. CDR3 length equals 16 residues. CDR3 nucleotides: TGTGCCAGTAGTATAGCTGGCAGGGCGAACACCGGGGAGCTGTTTTTT. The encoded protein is CASSIAGRANTGELFF.

CDR3 sequence reads: CASSLAPGGNTEAFF. DNA for the CDR3: TGCGCCAGCAGCTTGGCCCCGGGAGGGAACACTGAAGCTTTCTTT. The chain combines TRBV5-1 with TRBJ1-1; D is unresolved. Germline V gives CDR1 SGHRS, CDR2 YFSETQ. Between the trimmed V and J ends, which lost 0 bases and 1 base, there was a span of 10 bases. This CDR3 comprises 15 residues.

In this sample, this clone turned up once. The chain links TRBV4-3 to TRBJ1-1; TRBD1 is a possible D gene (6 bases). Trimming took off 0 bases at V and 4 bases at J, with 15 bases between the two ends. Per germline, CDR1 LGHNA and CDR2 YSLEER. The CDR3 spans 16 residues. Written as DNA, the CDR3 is TGCGCCAGCAGCCAAGATCTGGGGGCGCGGGTCACTGAAGCTTTCTTT. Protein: CASSQDLGARVTEAFF.

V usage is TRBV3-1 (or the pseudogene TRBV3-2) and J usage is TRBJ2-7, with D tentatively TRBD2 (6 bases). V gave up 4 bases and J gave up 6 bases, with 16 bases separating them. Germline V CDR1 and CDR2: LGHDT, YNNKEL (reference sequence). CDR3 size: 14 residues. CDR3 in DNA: TGTGCCAGCAGCCTCCGTCCCCCGGAGGGCGAGCAGTACTTC. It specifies CASSLRPPEGEQYF.

The CDR3 loop is CASSQAGDTQYF. The CDR3 coding sequence is TGTGCCAGCAGCCAAGCAGGGGATACGCAGTATTTT. V and J are TRBV3-1 (or the pseudogene TRBV3-2) and TRBJ2-3, with a possible D match to TRBD1 (5 bases). V gave up 1 base and J gave up 6 bases, with 5 bases separating them. The CDR3 spans 12 residues. Looked up from germline, CDR1 is LGHDT and CDR2 is YNNKEL (reference sequence).

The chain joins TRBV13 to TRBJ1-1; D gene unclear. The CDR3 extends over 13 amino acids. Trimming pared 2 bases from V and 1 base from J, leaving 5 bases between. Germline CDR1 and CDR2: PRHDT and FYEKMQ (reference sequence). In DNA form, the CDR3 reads TGTGCCAGCAGCTTAAACAGGAACACTGAAGCTTTCTTT. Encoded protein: CASSLNRNTEAFF.

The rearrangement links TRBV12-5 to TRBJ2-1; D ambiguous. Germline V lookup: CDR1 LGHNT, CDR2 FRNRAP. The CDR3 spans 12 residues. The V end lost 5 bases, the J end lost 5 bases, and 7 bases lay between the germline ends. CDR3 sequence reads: CASGPNNNEQFF. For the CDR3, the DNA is TGTGCTAGTGGTCCGAATAACAATGAGCAGTTCTTC. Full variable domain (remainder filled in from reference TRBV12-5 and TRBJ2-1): DARVTQTPRHKVTEMGQEVTMRCQPILGHNTVFWYRQTMMQGLELLAYFRNRAPLDDSGMPKDRFSAEMPDATLATLKIQPSEPRDSAVYFCASGPNNNEQFFGPGTRLTVL.

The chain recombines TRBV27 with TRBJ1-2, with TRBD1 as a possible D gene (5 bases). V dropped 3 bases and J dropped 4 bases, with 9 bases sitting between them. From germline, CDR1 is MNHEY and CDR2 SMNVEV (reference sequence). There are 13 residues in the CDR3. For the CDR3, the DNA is TGTGCCAGCAGTTTGACAGTTGGCTATGGCTACACCTTC. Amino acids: CASSLTVGYGYTF.

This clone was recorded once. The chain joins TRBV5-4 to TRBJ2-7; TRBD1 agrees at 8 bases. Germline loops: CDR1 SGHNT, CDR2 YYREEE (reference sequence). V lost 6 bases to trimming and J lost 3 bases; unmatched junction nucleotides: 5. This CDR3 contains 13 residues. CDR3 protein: CASTRDRNYEQYF. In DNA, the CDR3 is TGTGCCAGCACCAGGGACAGGAACTACGAGCAGTACTTC.

CDR3: CASTADRGPNQPQHF. The CDR3 bases are TGTGCCAGTACCGCAGACAGGGGGCCGAATCAGCCCCAGCATTTT. The rearrangement joins TRBV19 to TRBJ1-5, with 10 positions matching TRBD1. Germline V gives CDR1 LNHDA, CDR2 SQIVND (reference sequence). J lost 4 bases, V lost 7 bases, and 7 bases had no gene match. The CDR3 sequence is 15 residues long.

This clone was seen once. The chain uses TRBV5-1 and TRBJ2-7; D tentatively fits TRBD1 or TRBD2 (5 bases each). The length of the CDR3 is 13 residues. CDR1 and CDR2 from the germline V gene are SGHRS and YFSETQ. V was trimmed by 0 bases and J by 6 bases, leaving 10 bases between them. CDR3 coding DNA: TGCGCCAGCAGCTTGGTGGGGGACGGCGAGCAGTACTTC. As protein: CASSLVGDGEQYF.

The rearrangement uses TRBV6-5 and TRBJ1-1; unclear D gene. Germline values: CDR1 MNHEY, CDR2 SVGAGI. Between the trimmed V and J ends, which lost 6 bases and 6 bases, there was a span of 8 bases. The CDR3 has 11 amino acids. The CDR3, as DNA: TGTGCCAGCAGGGGGATCTCTGAAGCTTTCTTT. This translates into CASRGISEAFF.

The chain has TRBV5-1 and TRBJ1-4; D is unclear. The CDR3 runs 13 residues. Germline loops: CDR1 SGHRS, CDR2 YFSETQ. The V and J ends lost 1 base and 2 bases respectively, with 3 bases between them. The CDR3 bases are TGCGCCAGCAGCTTGTCGACTAATGAAAAACTGTTTTTT. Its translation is CASSLSTNEKLFF.

CDR3 nucleotide sequence: TGTGCCAGCAGCACCACACAGGCAGATTATCAGCCCCAGCATTTT. Its protein product is CASSTTQADYQPQHF. The chain uses TRBV21-1 and TRBJ1-5; the D call TRBD1 from the table was never checked on the DNA. TRBV21-1 is flagged as a pseudogene. The CDR3 spans 15 residues.

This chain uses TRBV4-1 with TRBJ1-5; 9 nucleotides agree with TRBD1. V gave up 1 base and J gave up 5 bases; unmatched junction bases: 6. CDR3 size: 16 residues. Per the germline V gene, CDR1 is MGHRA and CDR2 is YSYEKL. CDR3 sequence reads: CASSQGPQGADQPQHF. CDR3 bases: TGCGCCAGCAGCCAAGGACCACAGGGGGCCGATCAGCCCCAGCATTTT.

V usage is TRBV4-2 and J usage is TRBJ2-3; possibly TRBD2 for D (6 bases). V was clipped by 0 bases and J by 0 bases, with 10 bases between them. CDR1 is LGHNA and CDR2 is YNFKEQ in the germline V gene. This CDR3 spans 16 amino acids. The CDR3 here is CASSQETGDSTDTQYF. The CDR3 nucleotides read TGTGCCAGCAGCCAAGAAACGGGGGATAGCACAGATACGCAGTATTTT.